This T cell receptor (beta chain) was obtained from a study of memory CD4+ T cells and cytomegalovirus serostatus. Study summary: Healthy Belgian adult donors included about nine CMV-positive and fewer than 25 CMV-negative people.

Details on this clone: What it binds is unknown.

Under the authors' procedure: After removing out-of-frame reads, approximately 2 million distinct TCRbeta sequences remained. Clones were sequenced by immunoSEQ multiplex PCR, and TCRdb holds only the in-frame ones, with some missing. The DNA was the basis for D and trimming; V, J and clone size are from that table. Of 40,000 to 55,000 clones in the sample, over 60% were seen once. Study-wide results and caveats: Repertoires predicted CMV serostatus with median bootstrapped AUC of roughly 0.95.

Single viable CD3+CD4+CD8-CD45RO+ cells were sorted as the memory CD4+ T cells. Serostatus was set by detecting CMV pp150, pp28, p38, p52 IgG. V was trimmed by 6 bases and J by 3 bases, leaving 21 bases between them. The CDR3 is 16 amino acids. Germline V CDR1 and CDR2: SNHLY, FYNNEI. The TCR sequence derives from an adult in good health and CMV-seropositive. The chain couples TRBV2 to TRBJ2-7; D perhaps matches TRBD1 (5 bases). The sequenced sample consisted of memory CD4+ T cells from blood. Written as DNA, the CDR3 is TGTGCCAGCAGCGAGCTATCGACAGCCTCCGTCTACGAGCAGTACTTC. It codes for CASSELSTASVYEQYF.